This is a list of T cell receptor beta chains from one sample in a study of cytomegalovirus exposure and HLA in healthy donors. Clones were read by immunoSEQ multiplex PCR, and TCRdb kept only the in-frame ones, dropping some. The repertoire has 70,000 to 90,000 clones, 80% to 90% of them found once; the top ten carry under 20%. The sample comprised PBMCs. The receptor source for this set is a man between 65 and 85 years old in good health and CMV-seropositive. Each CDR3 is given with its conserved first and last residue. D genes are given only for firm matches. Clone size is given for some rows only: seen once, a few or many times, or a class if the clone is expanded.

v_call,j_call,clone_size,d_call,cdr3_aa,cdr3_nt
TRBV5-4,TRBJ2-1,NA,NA,CASSLDSSSYNEQFF,TGTGCCAGCAGCTTGGATTCGAGCTCCTACAATGAGCAGTTCTTC
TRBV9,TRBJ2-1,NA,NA,CASSVGSLEQFF,TGTGCCAGCAGCGTAGGCAGTCTCGAGCAGTTCTTC
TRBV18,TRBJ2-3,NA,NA,CASSPPLGHGPDF,TGTGCCAGCTCACCCCCCCTGGGGCACGGGCCAGATTTT
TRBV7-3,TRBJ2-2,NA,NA,CASSLDGELFF,TGTGCCAGCAGCCTAGACGGGGAGCTGTTTTTT
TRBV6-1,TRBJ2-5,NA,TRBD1,CASSEDDRVKQYF,TGTGCCAGCAGTGAGGACGACAGGGTGAAGCAGTACTTC
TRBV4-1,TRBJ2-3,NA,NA,CASSQDTAPRGGTQYF,TGCGCCAGCAGCCAAGATACGGCTCCCCGGGGAGGTACGCAGTATTTT
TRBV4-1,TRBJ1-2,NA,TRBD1,CASSQDRAANYGYTF,TGCGCCAGCAGCCAGGACAGGGCAGCGAACTATGGCTACACCTTC
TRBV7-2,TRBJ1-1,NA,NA,CASSSDRGTEAFF,TGTGCCAGCAGCTCGGACCGGGGCACTGAAGCTTTCTTT
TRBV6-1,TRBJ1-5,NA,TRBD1,CASSGTGWNQPQHF,TGTGCCAGCAGTGGGACAGGGTGGAATCAGCCCCAGCATTTT
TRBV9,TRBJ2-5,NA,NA,CASSEEVWETQYF,TGTGCCAGCAGCGAGGAGGTCTGGGAGACCCAGTACTTC
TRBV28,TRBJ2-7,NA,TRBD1,CASGTATNYEQYF,TGTGCCAGCGGGACAGCAACAAACTACGAGCAGTACTTC
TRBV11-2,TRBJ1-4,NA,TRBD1,CASSLVGQGGEKLFF,TGTGCCAGCAGCCTGGTTGGACAGGGTGGTGAAAAACTGTTTTTT
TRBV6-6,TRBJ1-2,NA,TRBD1,CASYSAQGVYDGYTF,TGTGCCAGCTACTCCGCACAGGGGGTCTATGATGGCTACACCTTC
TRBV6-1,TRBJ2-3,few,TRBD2,CASATSPSSTDTQYF,TGTGCCAGCGCGACTAGCCCCTCTAGCACAGATACGCAGTATTTT
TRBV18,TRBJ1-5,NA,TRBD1,CASSDGQGAGQPQHF,TGTGCCAGCTCAGACGGACAGGGGGCAGGACAGCCCCAGCATTTT
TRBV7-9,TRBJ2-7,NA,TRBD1,CASSKQGTAHYEQYF,TGTGCCAGCAGCAAGCAGGGGACAGCCCACTACGAGCAGTACTTC
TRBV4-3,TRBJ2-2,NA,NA,CASRGTVNTGELFF,TGCGCCAGTCGGGGGACGGTCAACACCGGGGAGCTGTTTTTT
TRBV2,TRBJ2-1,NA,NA,CASSETRGEQFF,TGTGCCAGCAGTGAAACCCGGGGAGAGCAGTTCTTC
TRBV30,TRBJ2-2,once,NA,CACDTGELFF,TGTGCCTGCGACACCGGGGAGCTGTTTTTT
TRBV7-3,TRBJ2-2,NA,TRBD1,CASSSWDSTGELFF,TGTGCCAGCAGCTCCTGGGACAGCACCGGGGAGCTGTTTTTT
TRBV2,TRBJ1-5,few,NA,CASMYRDNQPQHF,TGTGCCAGCATGTACAGGGACAATCAGCCCCAGCATTTT
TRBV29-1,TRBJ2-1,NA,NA,CSVDRGSNEQFF,TGCAGCGTTGACAGGGGAAGCAATGAGCAGTTCTTC
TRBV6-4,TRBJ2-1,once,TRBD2,CASSVTSGSYNEQFF,TGTGCCAGCAGTGTCACTAGCGGGAGCTACAATGAGCAGTTCTTC